What follows describes a single T cell receptor (beta chain). The target antigen is unknown. This entry is derived from a study of CD8+CD57+ T cells in acquired aplastic anemia. Study context: Sorted CD4+ and CD8+ cells gave an average of about 3 ug of DNA.

The study, taken as a whole, reports: Around 29 CD8+ CDR3 sequences were shared between patients and controls. Levels of CD8+ Simpson's diversity were not significantly distinct in patients versus controls.

Trimming removed 10 bases at V and 5 bases at J, with 14 bases between. Per germline, CDR1 ENHRY and CDR2 SYGVKD. The CDR3 runs 12 residues. The template for TCR beta VDJ and CDR3 sequence profiling was genomic DNA. From the reads, TCRdb called clonotypes with MiXCR, one entry per CDR3 protein. Altogether around 250,000 distinct CDR3 sequences are present, around 60% being singletons, with the ten largest covering approximately 8%. The gene calls are TRBV10-3 and TRBJ2-5, with D tentatively TRBD1 or TRBD2 (6 bases each). The clonotype originates from a human donor with severe aplastic anemia or a healthy control (not recorded which). The sequenced sample consisted of sorted CD4+, CD8+, or CD8+CD57+ T cells (not recorded which) from PBMCs. CDR3 nucleotide sequence: TGTGCCAGCCATACAGGGAGGGAGACCCAGTACTTC. Translating it yields CASHTGRETQYF.